Listed here are 23 T cell receptor beta chains from one sample, sequenced in a study of response to subunit inactivated influenza vaccine. In TCRdb, the RT-PCR reads were re-called with MiXCR into one record per CDR3 protein. The sample includes about 800,000 distinct CDR3 sequences, 21% of them seen just once. Sequencing used PBMCs from blood, obtained 4 to 6 days after vaccination. The receptors derive from a man aged 50-59 years who received an inactivated influenza vaccine.

A few counts support this clonotype. The chain recombines TRBV5-1 with TRBJ2-7, with 9 nucleotides matching TRBD1. Losses at the gene ends were 5 bases for V and 0 bases for J; bases not matched to a gene: 15. The CDR3 consists of 18 residues. Germline loops: CDR1 SGHRS, CDR2 YFSETQ. The chain's CDR3 is CASSRDRVRWGISYEQYF. CDR3 nucleotide sequence: TGCGCCAGCAGTCGGGACAGGGTTCGGTGGGGCATCTCCTACGAGCAGTACTTC. Combining the CDR3 with reference TRBV5-1 and TRBJ2-7 gives the whole variable domain KAGVTQTPRYLIKTRGQQVTLSCSPISGHRSVSWYQQTPGQGLQFLFEYFSETQRNKGNFPGRFSGRQFSNSRSEMNVSTLELGDSALYLCASSRDRVRWGISYEQYFGPGTRLTVT.

This clonotype was recorded many times. V usage is TRBV20-1 and J usage is TRBJ2-1; 7 positions match TRBD2. CDR1 DFQATT and CDR2 SNEGSKA come from the germline V gene (reference sequence). The length of the CDR3 is 15 residues. V gave up 1 base and J gave up 6 bases; unmatched junction bases: 9. CDR3 coding DNA: TGCAGTGCTAGAGTGGTCTACCCGGGGGGCAATGAGCAGTTCTTC. This codes for CSARVVYPGGNEQFF.

As for this clonotype: A read error may be the cause here, since a much bigger clone is one base away. The V gene is TRBV5-1, the J gene TRBJ2-5; perhaps D is TRBD1 or TRBD2 (5 bases each). Looked up from germline, CDR1 is SGHRS and CDR2 is YFSETQ. With 4 bases removed from V and 2 bases from J, the gap between germline ends came to 12 bases. This CDR3 has 14 residues. The CDR3 DNA is TGCGCCAGCAGCCCTGGGACGGAGCAAGAGACCCAGTACTTC. This codes for CASSPGTEQETQYF.

The CDR3 loop is CASSLDFTGWRGGRDEQYF. In nucleotides, the CDR3 is TGTGCCAGCAGCTTAGATTTCACGGGTTGGCGGGGGGGCCGAGACGAGCAGTACTTC. This chain joins TRBV11-2 and TRBJ2-7; 9 bases line up with TRBD2. The CDR3 is 19 amino acids. V shed 0 bases and J 5 bases; nucleotides not matched to a gene: 17. Germline loops: CDR1 SGHAT, CDR2 FQNNGV.

J is TRBJ2-1 and V is TRBV12-3 or TRBV12-4; the D gene is possibly TRBD1 (6 bases). V dropped 11 bases and J dropped 4 bases, with 12 bases sitting between them. The CDR3 contains 12 residues. The CDR3 DNA is TGTGCCCTCGGTCAGGGGTACAATGAGCAGTTCTTC. Its protein product is CALGQGYNEQFF.

This clonotype was found a few times. The chain links TRBV27 to TRBJ2-1, with 9 positions matching TRBD2. Per the germline V gene, CDR1 is MNHEY and CDR2 is SMNVEV (reference sequence). The length of the CDR3 is 16 residues. The trim removed 5 bases at V and 3 bases at J, leaving 8 bases unmatched. The CDR3 DNA reads as TGTGCCAGCAGTCTCCTCCGGCGGGAGGGCTACAATGAGCAGTTCTTC. Protein: CASSLLRREGYNEQFF.

This clonotype occurred many times. V usage is TRBV5-1 and J usage is TRBJ2-7; 9 bases are shared with TRBD2. CDR1 is SGHRS and CDR2 is YFSETQ in the germline V gene. The CDR3 consists of 19 residues. Unmatched junction bases numbered 19, after V lost 3 bases and J lost 3 bases. CDR3: CASSSEGRGVAGASYEQYF. The CDR3 DNA sequence: TGCGCCAGCAGCTCAGAGGGACGGGGTGTAGCGGGAGCGAGCTACGAGCAGTACTTC.

CDR3 DNA sequence: TGCGCCAGCAGCAGGGGGGCCCTTCACAATGAGCAGTTCTTC. Translation gives CASSRGALHNEQFF. This rearrangement joins TRBV5-1 to TRBJ2-1; perhaps D is TRBD1 or TRBD2 (6 bases each). The ends were cut back, 4 bases at V and 5 bases at J, with 13 bases in the middle. CDR3 size: 14 residues. CDR1 and CDR2 (germline): SGHRS, YFSETQ. The full variable domain, rest sourced from reference TRBV5-1 and TRBJ2-1, is KAGVTQTPRYLIKTRGQQVTLSCSPISGHRSVSWYQQTPGQGLQFLFEYFSETQRNKGNFPGRFSGRQFSNSRSEMNVSTLELGDSALYLCASSRGALHNEQFFGPGTRLTVL.

The CDR3 loop is CASSLSTGTGGWGTQYF. For the CDR3, the DNA is TGTGCCAGCAGTTTATCCACCGGGACAGGGGGTTGGGGGACCCAGTACTTC. The chain is built from TRBV28 and TRBJ2-5, with TRBD1 matching over 11 bases. CDR1 is MDHEN, CDR2 SYDVKM, per germline. J lost 7 bases, V lost 1 base, and 11 bases had no gene match. There are 17 residues in the CDR3.

This clonotype was recorded many times. J is TRBJ2-5 and V is TRBV12-3 or TRBV12-4; a weak D match, TRBD1 (6 bases). V lost 5 bases, J lost 0 bases, and 13 bases lay in between. The CDR3 runs 15 residues. The CDR3 loop reads CASSLSDRYQETQYF. The CDR3 DNA follows: TGTGCCAGCAGTCTCTCCGACAGGTACCAAGAGACCCAGTACTTC.

The rearrangement links TRBV6-2 or TRBV6-3 to TRBJ2-1; TRBD2 matches 7 bases. The ends lost 4 bases at V and 8 bases at J; junction bases unmatched: 2. Germline values: CDR1 MNHEY, CDR2 SVGEGT. This CDR3 has 12 amino acids. DNA of the CDR3: TGTGCCAGCAGTTCCGGGAGGCATGAGCAGTTCTTC. This sequence encodes CASSSGRHEQFF.

This sequence joins TRBV12-3 or TRBV12-4 and TRBJ2-2; perhaps TRBD1 as D (5 bases). With 7 bases removed from V and 0 bases from J, the gap between germline ends came to 12 bases. The CDR3 runs to 15 residues. In DNA, the CDR3 is TGTGCCAGCATCACGGACATTACGAACACCGGGGAGCTGTTTTTT. This encodes CASITDITNTGELFF.

In its sample, this clonotype was seen many times. The chain combines TRBV5-1 with TRBJ1-5, with D perhaps matching TRBD1 (5 bases). With 2 bases removed from V and 1 base from J, the gap between germline ends came to 7 bases. This CDR3 has 14 residues. CDR1 is SGHRS, CDR2 YFSETQ, per germline. The CDR3 DNA sequence: TGCGCCAGCAGCTTAGAGGGGAGCAATCAGCCCCAGCATTTT. It translates to CASSLEGSNQPQHF.

As to this clonotype: This may come from a read error, since a much larger clone is one base off. The chain recombines TRBV27 with TRBJ2-7; D possibly uses TRBD1 or TRBD2 (5 bases each). The CDR3 is 13 residues long. With 8 bases removed from V and 4 bases from J, the gap between germline ends came to 15 bases. Germline V gene sequence: CDR1 MNHEY, CDR2 SMNVEV (reference sequence). CDR3 coding DNA: TGTGCCAGCCGGAGGTCAGGGTTATACGAGCAGTACTTC. It encodes CASRRSGLYEQYF.

The chain joins TRBV30 to TRBJ1-1; D ambiguous. CDR3 length equals 12 residues. V lost 3 bases, J lost 1 base, and 6 bases lay in between. The germline V gene has CDR1 GTSNPN and CDR2 SVGIG (reference sequence). CDR3 DNA sequence: TGTGCCTGGAGGGCAGGGAACACTGAAGCTTTCTTT. This encodes CAWRAGNTEAFF.

V usage is TRBV4-3 and J usage is TRBJ1-2; TRBD1 aligns across 7 bases. The CDR3 is 14 amino acids. Looked up from germline, CDR1 is LGHNA and CDR2 is YSLEER. J lost 7 bases, V lost 6 bases, and 11 bases had no gene match. CDR3 nucleotides: TGCGCCAGCAGTCAGAACAGGGGTGGTGCTGGCTACACCTTC. Its translation: CASSQNRGGAGYTF.

The J gene is TRBJ2-1, the V gene TRBV5-1, with 8 bases aligning to TRBD2. Germline-derived CDR1 and CDR2 are SGHRS and YFSETQ. The CDR3 has 15 amino acids. Unmatched junction bases numbered 7, after V lost 0 bases and J lost 8 bases. CDR3 protein: CASSLGGTSIDEQFF. For the CDR3, the DNA is TGCGCCAGCAGCTTGGGCGGGACTAGTATCGATGAGCAGTTCTTC.

This rearrangement joins TRBV6-5 to TRBJ2-3, with D possibly TRBD2 on 6 matching bases. Germline lookup yields CDR1 MNHEY and CDR2 SVGAGI. Trimming pared 4 bases from V and 0 bases from J, leaving 14 bases between. CDR3 size: 16 residues. In DNA, the CDR3 is TGTGCCAGCAGTTCCGGAGGGAGATTGAGCACAGATACGCAGTATTTT. Its translation: CASSSGGRLSTDTQYF.

This clonotype was counted at least ten times. The chain combines TRBV11-2 with TRBJ2-1, with TRBD2 matching 7 bases. The length of the CDR3 is 18 residues. Germline-derived CDR1 and CDR2 are SGHAT and FQNNGV. Unmatched junction bases numbered 8, after V lost 0 bases and J lost 0 bases. CDR3 DNA: TGTGCCAGCAGCTTAGAGGGGTCTAGCGGATACTCCTACAATGAGCAGTTCTTC. It is translated as CASSLEGSSGYSYNEQFF. The whole variable domain, remainder taken from reference TRBV11-2 and TRBJ2-1, is EAGVAQSPRYKIIEKRQSVAFWCNPISGHATLYWYQQILGQGPKLLIQFQNNGVVDDSQLPKDRFSAERLKGVDSTLKIQPAKLEDSAVYLCASSLEGSSGYSYNEQFFGPGTRLTVL.

This chain connects TRBV6-5 to TRBJ2-2; perhaps D is TRBD1 or TRBD2 (5 bases each). The V gene's germline CDR1 is MNHEY and CDR2 SVGAGI. The CDR3 loop spans 13 amino acids. Trimming cost V 4 bases and J 4 bases, with 7 bases left between them. CDR3 in DNA: TGTGCCAGCAGTTGGGGGTTCACCGGGGAGCTGTTTTTT. Protein product: CASSWGFTGELFF.

This clonotype occurred a few times. V is TRBV7-2 and J is TRBJ2-2; no definite D call. With 1 base removed from V and 8 bases from J, the gap between germline ends came to 11 bases. CDR1 is SGHTA, CDR2 FQGNSA, per germline. The CDR3 runs 14 residues. The CDR3 DNA reads TGTGCCAGCAGCTTAGATCCTGGGCAAGGGGAGCTGTTTTTT. It translates to CASSLDPGQGELFF. Together with reference TRBV7-2 and TRBJ2-2, the CDR3 gives the full variable domain: GAGVSQSPSNKVTEKGKDVELRCDPISGHTALYWYRQSLGQGLEFLIYFQGNSAPDKSGLPSDRFSAERTGGSVSTLTIQRTQQEDSAVYLCASSLDPGQGELFFGEGSRLTVL.

The chain uses TRBV15 and TRBJ1-6, with D possibly matching TRBD1 (5 bases). V dropped 2 bases and J dropped 5 bases, with 13 bases sitting between them. Germline lookup yields CDR1 LNHNV and CDR2 YYDKDF (reference sequence). CDR3 length: 16 residues. Written as DNA, the CDR3 is TGTGCCACCAGCAGAAGTTTGGGACCGGATAATTCACCCCTCCACTTT. Amino acid sequence: CATSRSLGPDNSPLHF.

This clonotype was counted between two and nine times. The V and J genes are TRBV9 and TRBJ2-4, with D unclear. CDR1 is SGDLS and CDR2 is YYNGEE in the germline V gene. There are 15 residues in the CDR3. The V end lost 4 bases, the J end lost 8 bases, and 19 bases lay between the germline ends. The CDR3 is CASSPSLDGSDIQYF. For the CDR3, the DNA is TGTGCCAGCAGCCCAAGTCTGGACGGGTCGGACATTCAGTACTTC. Based on the CDR3 plus reference TRBV9 and TRBJ2-4, the full variable domain is DSGVTQTPKHLITATGQRVTLRCSPRSGDLSVYWYQQSLDQGLQFLIQYYNGEERAKGNILERFSAQQFPDLHSELNLSSLELGDSALYFCASSPSLDGSDIQYFGAGTRLSVL.